The clone carrying this TCR beta chain has at least ten counts. What it binds is not known. These data originate in a study of blood T cells in healthy people across ages. Study-wide context: Template switching picked up about one barcoded beta molecule for each two T cells.

Peripheral blood was drawn, approximately 9.7 milliliters per donor. Findings and limits, study-wide: The study found TCR beta diversity correlated strongly with naive T cell percentage.

Combining a sample-barcoded 5' primer with a J-beta primer mix, a second PCR ran for 7 to 11 cycles. Each cDNA was tagged by a template-switch adaptor containing 12 random nucleotides. Using its own MiXCR run on the 5' RACE reads, TCRdb lists one record per CDR3 protein. Of 870,000 or so distinct CDR3 sequences detected, around 30% appear once; the ten largest clones hold roughly 17%. Per the germline V gene, CDR1 is SNHLY and CDR2 is FYNNEI. This CDR3 region has 17 residues. V was trimmed by 6 bases and J by 2 bases, leaving 23 bases between them. The sequence was collected from an elderly woman in good health. The V call is TRBV2, the J call TRBJ2-7, with D unclear. The specimen was blood. The CDR3 nucleotides read TGTGCCAGCAGCTTGGGGTATAAGGGCGCGCTTCCCTACGAGCAGTACTTC. This gives the protein CASSLGYKGALPYEQYF.